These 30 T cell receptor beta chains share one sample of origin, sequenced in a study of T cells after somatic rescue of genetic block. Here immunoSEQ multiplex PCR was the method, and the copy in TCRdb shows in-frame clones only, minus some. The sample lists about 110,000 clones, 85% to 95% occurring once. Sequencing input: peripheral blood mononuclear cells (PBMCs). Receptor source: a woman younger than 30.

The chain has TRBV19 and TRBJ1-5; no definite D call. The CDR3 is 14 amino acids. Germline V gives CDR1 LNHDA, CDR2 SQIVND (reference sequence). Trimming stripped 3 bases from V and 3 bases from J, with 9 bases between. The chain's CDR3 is CASSMGDSNQPQHF. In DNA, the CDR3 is TGTGCCAGTAGTATGGGAGATTCCAATCAGCCCCAGCATTTT.

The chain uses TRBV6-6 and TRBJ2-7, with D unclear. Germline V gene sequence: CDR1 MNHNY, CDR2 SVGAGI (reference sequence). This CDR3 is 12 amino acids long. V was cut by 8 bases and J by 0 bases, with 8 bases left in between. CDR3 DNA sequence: TGTGCCAGCGGTGTGAGCTCCTACGAGCAGTACTTC. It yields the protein CASGVSSYEQYF.

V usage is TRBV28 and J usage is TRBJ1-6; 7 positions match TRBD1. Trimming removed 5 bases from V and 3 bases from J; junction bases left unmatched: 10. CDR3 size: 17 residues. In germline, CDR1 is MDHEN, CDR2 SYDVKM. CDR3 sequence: CASSGDSSLGYNSPLHF. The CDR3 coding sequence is TGTGCCAGCAGTGGGGACAGTTCACTGGGCTATAATTCACCCCTCCACTTT.

CDR3 sequence reads: CASSFQSWGSGNTIYF. As DNA, the CDR3 is TGTGCCAGCAGCTTTCAATCATGGGGCTCTGGAAACACCATATATTTT. This chain links TRBV7-9 with TRBJ1-3; D not certain. Looked up from germline, CDR1 is SEHNR and CDR2 is FQNEAQ (reference sequence). Trimming left V 3 bases short and J 0 bases short, with 12 bases between. The CDR3 runs 16 residues.

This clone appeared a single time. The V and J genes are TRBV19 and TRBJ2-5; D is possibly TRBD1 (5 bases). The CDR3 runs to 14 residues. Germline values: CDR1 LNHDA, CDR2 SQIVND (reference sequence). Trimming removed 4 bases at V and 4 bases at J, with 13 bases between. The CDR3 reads CASSRLTALETQYF. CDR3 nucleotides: TGTGCCAGTAGTAGATTGACAGCGTTAGAGACCCAGTACTTC.

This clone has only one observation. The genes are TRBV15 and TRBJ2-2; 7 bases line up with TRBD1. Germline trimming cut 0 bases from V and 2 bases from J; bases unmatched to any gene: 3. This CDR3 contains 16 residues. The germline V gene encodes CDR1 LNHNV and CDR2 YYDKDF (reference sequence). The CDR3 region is CATSRDRDRNTGELFF. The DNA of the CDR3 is TGTGCCACCAGCAGAGATCGGGACAGAAACACCGGGGAGCTGTTTTTT.

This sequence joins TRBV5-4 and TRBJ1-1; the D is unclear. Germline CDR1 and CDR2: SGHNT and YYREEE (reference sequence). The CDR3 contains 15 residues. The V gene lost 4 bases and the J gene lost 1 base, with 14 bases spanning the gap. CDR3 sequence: CASSIRTGENTEAFF. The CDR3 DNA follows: TGTGCCAGCAGCATACGGACGGGAGAGAACACTGAAGCTTTCTTT.

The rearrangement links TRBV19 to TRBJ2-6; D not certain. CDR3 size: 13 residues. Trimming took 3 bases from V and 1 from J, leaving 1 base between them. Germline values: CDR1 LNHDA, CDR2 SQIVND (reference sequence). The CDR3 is CASSISGANVLTF. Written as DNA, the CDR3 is TGTGCCAGTAGTATTTCTGGGGCCAACGTCCTGACTTTC.

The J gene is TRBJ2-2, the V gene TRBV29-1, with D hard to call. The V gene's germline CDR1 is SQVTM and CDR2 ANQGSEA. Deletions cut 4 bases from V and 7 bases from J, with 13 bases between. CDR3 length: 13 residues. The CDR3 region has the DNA TGCAGCGTTGGACCTCCCGCCGGCGGGGAGCTGTTTTTT. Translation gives CSVGPPAGGELFF.

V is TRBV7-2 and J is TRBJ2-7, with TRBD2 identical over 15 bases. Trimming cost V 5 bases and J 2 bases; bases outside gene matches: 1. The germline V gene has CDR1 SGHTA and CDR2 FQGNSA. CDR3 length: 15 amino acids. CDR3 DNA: TGTGCCAGCAGCCGGACTAGCGGGGGGGCCTACGAGCAGTACTTC. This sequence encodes CASSRTSGGAYEQYF.

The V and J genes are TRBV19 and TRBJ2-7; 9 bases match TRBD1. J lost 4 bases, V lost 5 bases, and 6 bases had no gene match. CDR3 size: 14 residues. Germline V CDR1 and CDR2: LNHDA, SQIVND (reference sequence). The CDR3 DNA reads TGTGCCAGTAGTCCGGGACAGGGACCGTACGAGCAGTACTTC. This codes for CASSPGQGPYEQYF.

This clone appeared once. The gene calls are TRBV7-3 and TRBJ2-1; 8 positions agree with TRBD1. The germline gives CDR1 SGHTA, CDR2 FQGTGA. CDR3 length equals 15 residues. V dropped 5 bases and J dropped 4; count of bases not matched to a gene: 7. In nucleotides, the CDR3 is TGTGCCAGCAGCCCAACGACAGGGGCTTACAATGAGCAGTTCTTC. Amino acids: CASSPTTGAYNEQFF.

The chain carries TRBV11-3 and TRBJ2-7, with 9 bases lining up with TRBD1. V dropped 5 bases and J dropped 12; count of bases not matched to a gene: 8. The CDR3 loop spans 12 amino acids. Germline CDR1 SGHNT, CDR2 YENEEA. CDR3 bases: TGTGCCAGCAGCCGGTGGGACAGGGCCATGTACTTC. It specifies CASSRWDRAMYF.

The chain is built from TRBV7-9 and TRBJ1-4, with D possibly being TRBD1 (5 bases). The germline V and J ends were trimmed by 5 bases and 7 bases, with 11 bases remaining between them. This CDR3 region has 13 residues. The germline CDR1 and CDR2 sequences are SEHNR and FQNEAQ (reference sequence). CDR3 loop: CASSPGLLEKLFF. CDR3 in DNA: TGTGCCAGCAGCCCAGGGCTCCTTGAAAAACTGTTTTTT.

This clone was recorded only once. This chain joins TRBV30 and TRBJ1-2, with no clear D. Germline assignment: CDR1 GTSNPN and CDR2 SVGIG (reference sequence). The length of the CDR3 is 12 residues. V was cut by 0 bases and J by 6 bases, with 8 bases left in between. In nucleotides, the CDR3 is TGTGCCTGGAGTGTCGTCGTGAATGGCTACACCTTC. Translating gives CAWSVVVNGYTF.

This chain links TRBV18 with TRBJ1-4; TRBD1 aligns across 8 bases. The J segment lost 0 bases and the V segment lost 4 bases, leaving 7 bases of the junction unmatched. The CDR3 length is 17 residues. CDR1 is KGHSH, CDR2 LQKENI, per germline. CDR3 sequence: CASSQLSGQATNEKLFF. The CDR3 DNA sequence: TGTGCCAGCTCACAGCTCTCGGGACAGGCAACTAATGAAAAACTGTTTTTT. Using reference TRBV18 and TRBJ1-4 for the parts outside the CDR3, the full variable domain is NAGVMQNPRHLVRRRGQEARLRCSPMKGHSHVYWYRQLPEEGLKFMVYLQKENIIDESGMPKERFSAEFPKEGPSILRIQQVVRGDSAAYFCASSQLSGQATNEKLFFGSGTQLSVL.

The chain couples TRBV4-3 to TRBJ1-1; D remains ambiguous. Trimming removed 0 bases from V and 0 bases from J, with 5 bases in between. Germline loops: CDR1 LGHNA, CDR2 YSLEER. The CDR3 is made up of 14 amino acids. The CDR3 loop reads CASSQDLMNTEAFF. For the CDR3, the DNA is TGCGCCAGCAGCCAAGATCTTATGAACACTGAAGCTTTCTTT.

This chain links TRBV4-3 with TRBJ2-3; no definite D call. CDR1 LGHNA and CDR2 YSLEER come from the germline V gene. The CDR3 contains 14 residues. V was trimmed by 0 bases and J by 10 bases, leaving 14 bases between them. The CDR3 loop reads CASSQDMTPKPQYF. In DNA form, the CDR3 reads TGCGCCAGCAGCCAAGATATGACTCCTAAGCCGCAGTATTTT.

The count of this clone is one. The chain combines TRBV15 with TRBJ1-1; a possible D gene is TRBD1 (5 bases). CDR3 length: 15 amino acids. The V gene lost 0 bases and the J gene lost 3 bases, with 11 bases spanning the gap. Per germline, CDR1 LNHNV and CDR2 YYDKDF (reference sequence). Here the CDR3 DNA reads TGTGCCACCAGCAGAGATCGTGAGGGGTACACTGAAGCTTTCTTT. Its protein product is CATSRDREGYTEAFF.

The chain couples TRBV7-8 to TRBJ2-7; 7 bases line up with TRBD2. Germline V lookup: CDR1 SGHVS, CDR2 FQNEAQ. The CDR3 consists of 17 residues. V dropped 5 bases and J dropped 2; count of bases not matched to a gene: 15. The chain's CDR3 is CASSIQNRLAPPYEQYF. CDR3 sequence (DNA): TGTGCCAGCAGCATCCAAAATCGACTAGCTCCTCCCTACGAGCAGTACTTC. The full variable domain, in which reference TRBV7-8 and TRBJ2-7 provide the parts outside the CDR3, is GAGVSQSPRYKVAKRGQDVALRCDPISGHVSLFWYQQALGQGPEFLTYFQNEAQLDKSGLPSDRFFAERPEGSVSTLKIQRTQQEDSAVYLCASSIQNRLAPPYEQYFGPGTRLTVT.

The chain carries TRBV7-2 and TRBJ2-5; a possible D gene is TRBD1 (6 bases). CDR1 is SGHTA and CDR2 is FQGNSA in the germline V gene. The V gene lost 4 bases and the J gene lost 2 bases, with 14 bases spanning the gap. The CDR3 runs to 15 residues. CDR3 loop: CASSSLRGRQETQYF. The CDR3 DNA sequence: TGTGCCAGCAGCTCCCTCAGGGGTCGGCAAGAGACCCAGTACTTC.

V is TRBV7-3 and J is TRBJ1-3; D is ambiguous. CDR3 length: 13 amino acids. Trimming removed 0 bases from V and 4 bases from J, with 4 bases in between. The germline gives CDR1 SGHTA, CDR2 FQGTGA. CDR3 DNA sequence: TGTGCCAGCAGCTTAACTAAGGGAAACACCATATATTTT. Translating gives CASSLTKGNTIYF.

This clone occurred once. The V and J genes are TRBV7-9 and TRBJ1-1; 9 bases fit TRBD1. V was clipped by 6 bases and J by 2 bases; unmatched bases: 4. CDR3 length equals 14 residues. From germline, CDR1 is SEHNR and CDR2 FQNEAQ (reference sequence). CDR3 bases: TGTGCCAGCAGGTTAACAGGGGGCAACACTGAAGCTTTCTTT. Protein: CASRLTGGNTEAFF.

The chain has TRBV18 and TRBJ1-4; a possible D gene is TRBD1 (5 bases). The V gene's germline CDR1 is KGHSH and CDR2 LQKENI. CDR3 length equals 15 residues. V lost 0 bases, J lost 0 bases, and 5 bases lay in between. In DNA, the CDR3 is TGTGCCAGCTCACCACCGGGGGCAACTAATGAAAAACTGTTTTTT. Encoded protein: CASSPPGATNEKLFF.

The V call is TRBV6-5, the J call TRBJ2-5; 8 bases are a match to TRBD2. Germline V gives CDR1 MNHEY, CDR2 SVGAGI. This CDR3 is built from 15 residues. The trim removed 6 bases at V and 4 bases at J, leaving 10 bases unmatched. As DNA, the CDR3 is TGTGCCAGCAGCCCAGAATCGGGGGGGGGAGAGACCCAGTACTTC. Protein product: CASSPESGGGETQYF.

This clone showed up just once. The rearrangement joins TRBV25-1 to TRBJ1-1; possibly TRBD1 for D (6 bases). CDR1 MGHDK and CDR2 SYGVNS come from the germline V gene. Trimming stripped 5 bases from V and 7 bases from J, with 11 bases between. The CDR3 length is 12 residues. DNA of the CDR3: TGTGCCAGCAGTAGACAGGACCGTGAAGCTTTCTTT. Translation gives CASSRQDREAFF.

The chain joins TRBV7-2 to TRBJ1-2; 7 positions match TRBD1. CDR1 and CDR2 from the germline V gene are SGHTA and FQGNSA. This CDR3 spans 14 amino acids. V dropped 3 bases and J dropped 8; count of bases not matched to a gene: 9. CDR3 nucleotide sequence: TGTGCCAGCAGCTTCCAACAGGGGCGAATGGGCTACACCTTC. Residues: CASSFQQGRMGYTF.

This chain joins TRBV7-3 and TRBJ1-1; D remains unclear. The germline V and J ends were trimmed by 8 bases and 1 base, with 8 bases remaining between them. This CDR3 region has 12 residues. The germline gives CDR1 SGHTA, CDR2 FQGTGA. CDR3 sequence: CASAERNTEAFF. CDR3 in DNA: TGTGCCAGCGCAGAGAGGAACACTGAAGCTTTCTTT. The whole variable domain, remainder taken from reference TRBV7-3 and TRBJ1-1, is GAGVSQTPSNKVTEKGKYVELRCDPISGHTALYWYRQSLGQGPEFLIYFQGTGAADDSGLPNDRFFAVRPEGSVSTLKIQRTERGDSAVYLCASAERNTEAFFGQGTRLTVV.

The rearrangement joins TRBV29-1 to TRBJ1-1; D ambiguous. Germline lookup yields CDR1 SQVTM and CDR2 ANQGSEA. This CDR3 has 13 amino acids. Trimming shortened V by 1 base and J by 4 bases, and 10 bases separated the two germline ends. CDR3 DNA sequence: TGCAGCGTTGAAGGGGAGTTTGCCACTGAAGCTTTCTTT. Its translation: CSVEGEFATEAFF.

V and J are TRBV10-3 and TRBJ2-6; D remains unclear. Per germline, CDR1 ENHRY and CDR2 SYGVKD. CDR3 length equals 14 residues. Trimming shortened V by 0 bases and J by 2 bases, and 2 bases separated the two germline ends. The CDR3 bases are TGTGCCATCAGTGAGTCAGCTGGGGCCAACGTCCTGACTTTC. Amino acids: CAISESAGANVLTF.